Shown below are 2 T cell receptor beta chains from a single sample sequenced in a study of shared clonotypes between healthy human individuals. The table came from immunoSEQ multiplex PCR; TCRdb's copy has only in-frame clones and leaves some out. This table has fewer than 400,000 clones, less than 85% appearing once. Sequencing was performed on memory CD4+ T cells sorted from blood. Subset here: CD45RA-negative fraction. The receptors stem from a man aged 25 to 45 in good health.

This clone appeared a single time. The rearrangement uses TRBV6-1 and TRBJ2-3; TRBD2 matches 7 bases. The CDR3 extends over 15 amino acids. V lost 7 bases, J lost 1 base, and 8 bases stayed unmatched. Germline values: CDR1 MNHNS, CDR2 SASEGT. CDR3 in amino acids: CASISSAGRTDTQYF. Here the CDR3 DNA reads TGTGCCAGCATTAGTTCAGCGGGGCGCACAGATACGCAGTATTTT.

This clone has more than one count but fewer than ten. The chain employs TRBV5-1 and TRBJ2-3; D is unresolved. Germline CDR1 is SGHRS and CDR2 is YFSETQ. CDR3 length equals 13 residues. V lost 3 bases, J lost 4 bases, and 9 bases lay in between. The DNA of the CDR3 is TGCGCCAGCAGCTCCTCAGTTGCAGATACGCAGTATTTT. It specifies CASSSSVADTQYF.